Shown below are 18 T cell receptor beta chains from a single sample sequenced in a study of T cell responses to AZD1222 COVID-19 vaccine. Sequencing was performed with immunoSEQ multiplex PCR; in TCRdb, only in-frame clones are kept and a portion is missing. Seen here are some 66,000 clones, roughly 87% observed once, and the top ten hold approximately 15%. The starting material was peripheral blood, obtained on day 0 of AZD1222 vaccination. These TCRs come from an adult in good health.

The V and J genes are TRBV19 and TRBJ1-5, with D tentatively TRBD1 (5 bases). The germline gives CDR1 LNHDA, CDR2 SQIVND (reference sequence). The CDR3 is 18 amino acids. V lost 1 base and J 0 bases, leaving 16 bases between the germline ends. CDR3 sequence reads: CASSIVAGFAYSNQPQHF. The CDR3, as DNA: TGTGCCAGTAGTATAGTGGCAGGGTTCGCCTATAGCAATCAGCCCCAGCATTTT.

This chain links TRBV9 with TRBJ1-4; a weak D match, TRBD1 (5 bases). The CDR3 length is 14 residues. Germline values: CDR1 SGDLS, CDR2 YYNGEE. Trimming removed 0 bases from V and 6 bases from J, with 9 bases in between. The CDR3 nucleotides are TGTGCCAGCAGCGTAGGGGGGGAATATGAAAAACTGTTTTTT. Residues: CASSVGGEYEKLFF.

The rearrangement joins TRBV29-1 to TRBJ2-2; 9 nucleotides match TRBD2. The CDR3 spans 14 residues. CDR1 is SQVTM and CDR2 is ANQGSEA in the germline V gene. V gave up 5 bases and J gave up 8 bases; unmatched junction bases: 9. CDR3 sequence: CSVQSGGPPGELFF. The CDR3 coding sequence is TGCAGCGTTCAAAGCGGGGGGCCCCCGGGGGAGCTGTTTTTT.

The genes are TRBV6-6 and TRBJ1-2; 9 nucleotides agree with TRBD1. J was trimmed by 4 bases and V by 0 bases; bases with no gene match: 6. Germline V gene lookup returns CDR1 MNHNY and CDR2 SVGAGI (reference sequence). This CDR3 region has 16 residues. The CDR3 DNA reads TGTGCCAGCAGTTACTCGAAACAGGGGGCTGTCTATGGCTACACCTTC. Its translation: CASSYSKQGAVYGYTF.

This chain links TRBV5-1 with TRBJ2-5; TRBD2 matches 8 bases. CDR1 is SGHRS, CDR2 YFSETQ, per germline. V trimming: 4 bases; J trimming: 4 bases; junction bases outside the gene matches: 15. CDR3 length: 17 amino acids. The CDR3 protein is CASSKTTPIGGAETQYF. In DNA form, the CDR3 reads TGCGCCAGCAGCAAAACGACGCCCATCGGGGGGGCAGAGACCCAGTACTTC. Full variable domain (remainder filled in from reference TRBV5-1 and TRBJ2-5): KAGVTQTPRYLIKTRGQQVTLSCSPISGHRSVSWYQQTPGQGLQFLFEYFSETQRNKGNFPGRFSGRQFSNSRSEMNVSTLELGDSALYLCASSKTTPIGGAETQYFGPGTRLLVL.

This clone has just one count. V gene TRBV11-2 combines with J gene TRBJ2-2; D is unresolved. Trimming removed 1 base at V and 3 bases at J, with 12 bases between. Germline V CDR1 and CDR2: SGHAT, FQNNGV. CDR3 length: 16 amino acids. CDR3 DNA: TGTGCCAGCAGCTTAGTGAGAAGGTGGGACACCGGGGAGCTGTTTTTT. This sequence encodes CASSLVRRWDTGELFF.

V is TRBV28 and J is TRBJ1-5; TRBD1 matches at 11 bases. This CDR3 is built from 18 residues. Trimming removed 8 bases from V and 4 bases from J; junction bases left unmatched: 16. From germline, CDR1 is MDHEN and CDR2 SYDVKM. DNA for the CDR3: TGTGCCAGCCCGATCGGGACAGGGGGGAATAATGTGAATCAGCCCCAGCATTTT. This gives the protein CASPIGTGGNNVNQPQHF.

The rearrangement joins TRBV9 to TRBJ1-2; D is unresolved. Germline V lookup: CDR1 SGDLS, CDR2 YYNGEE. V shed 4 bases and J shed 8 bases, with 15 bases lying between them. This CDR3 spans 13 amino acids. The CDR3 here is CASSKGTLGGYTF. The CDR3 region has the DNA TGTGCCAGCAGCAAAGGCACTCTCGGAGGCTACACCTTC.

The chain joins TRBV18 to TRBJ1-5, with D possibly matching TRBD1 (5 bases). The V and J ends lost 0 bases and 6 bases respectively, with 12 bases between them. This CDR3 has 15 residues. Germline-derived CDR1 and CDR2 are KGHSH and LQKENI. CDR3 sequence (DNA): TGTGCCAGCTCACCACCGGGCAGGGACGGTCAGCCCCAGCATTTT. As protein: CASSPPGRDGQPQHF.

J is TRBJ2-1 and V is TRBV6-5, with 11 bases fitting TRBD2. Trimming cost V 9 bases and J 4 bases; bases outside gene matches: 2. Germline V CDR1 and CDR2: MNHEY, SVGAGI. The CDR3 consists of 13 residues. CDR3 protein: CASSGGEYNEQFF. The CDR3 DNA follows: TGTGCCAGTAGCGGGGGGGAATACAATGAGCAGTTCTTC.

This clone was observed a handful of times. The chain is built from TRBV19 and TRBJ1-1; D remains ambiguous. This CDR3 comprises 13 residues. CDR1 is LNHDA, CDR2 SQIVND, per germline (reference sequence). Between the trimmed V and J ends, which lost 6 bases and 0 bases, there was a span of 8 bases. The CDR3 sequence is CASSATVNTEAFF. As DNA, the CDR3 is TGTGCCAGTAGCGCTACGGTGAACACTGAAGCTTTCTTT.

This clone was found once. The chain employs TRBV30 and TRBJ2-2; D is perhaps TRBD2 (5 bases). Between the trimmed V and J ends, which lost 7 bases and 6 bases, there was a span of 9 bases. Per germline, CDR1 GTSNPN and CDR2 SVGIG (reference sequence). This CDR3 comprises 11 residues. The DNA of the CDR3 is TGTGCCTCTAGCAGGCCCGGGGAGCTGTTTTTT. It encodes CASSRPGELFF.

This clone has a single count. The rearrangement joins TRBV29-1 to TRBJ2-5; D tentatively fits TRBD1 or TRBD2 (5 bases each). V shed 2 bases and J shed 4 bases, with 8 bases lying between them. There are 12 residues in the CDR3. CDR1 and CDR2 (germline): SQVTM, ANQGSEA. This CDR3 is CSVEPGLETQYF. The CDR3 bases are TGCAGCGTTGAACCGGGGCTAGAGACCCAGTACTTC.

The V call is TRBV11-3, the J call TRBJ1-1; TRBD1 is a possible D gene (6 bases). Germline V gene data show CDR1 as SGHNT and CDR2 as YENEEA. V was cut by 5 bases and J by 1 base, with 8 bases left in between. This CDR3 is 13 amino acids long. The CDR3 DNA follows: TGTGCCAGCAGCCAACAGGGGAACACTGAAGCTTTCTTT. Its translation is CASSQQGNTEAFF.

This clone was detected only a few times. The chain recombines TRBV28 with TRBJ2-7; D not resolved. CDR1 MDHEN and CDR2 SYDVKM come from the germline V gene. The CDR3 runs 13 residues. V was shortened by 3 bases and J by 4 bases, with 10 bases between the two germline ends. The CDR3 DNA follows: TGTGCCAGCAGTTTTAACCGGCTATACGAGCAGTACTTC. Translated, it gives CASSFNRLYEQYF.

The chain carries TRBV5-5 and TRBJ1-6; 7 nucleotides agree with TRBD1. Germline V CDR1 and CDR2: SGHKS, YYEKEE (reference sequence). V trimming: 1 base; J trimming: 7 bases; junction bases outside the gene matches: 2. There are 14 residues in the CDR3. This CDR3 is CASSLSQGNSPLHF. DNA for the CDR3: TGTGCCAGCAGCTTGTCACAGGGGAATTCACCCCTCCACTTT.

The rearrangement uses TRBV5-5 and TRBJ2-5, with D possibly TRBD2 on 6 matching bases. CDR1 and CDR2 from the germline V gene are SGHKS and YYEKEE (reference sequence). The CDR3 runs 14 residues. Trimming removed 5 bases from V and 5 bases from J, with 16 bases in between. The CDR3 spells CASSPQEGRETQYF. CDR3 sequence (DNA): TGTGCCAGCAGTCCGCAGGAGGGCAGGGAGACCCAGTACTTC.

V usage is TRBV29-1 and J usage is TRBJ1-2, with D uncertain. The length of the CDR3 is 13 residues. Germline V gene lookup returns CDR1 SQVTM and CDR2 ANQGSEA. V dropped 7 bases and J dropped 1 base, with 13 bases sitting between them. The DNA for the CDR3 is TGCAGCGCCGACGCTGAAAATAACTATGGCTACACCTTC. As protein: CSADAENNYGYTF.